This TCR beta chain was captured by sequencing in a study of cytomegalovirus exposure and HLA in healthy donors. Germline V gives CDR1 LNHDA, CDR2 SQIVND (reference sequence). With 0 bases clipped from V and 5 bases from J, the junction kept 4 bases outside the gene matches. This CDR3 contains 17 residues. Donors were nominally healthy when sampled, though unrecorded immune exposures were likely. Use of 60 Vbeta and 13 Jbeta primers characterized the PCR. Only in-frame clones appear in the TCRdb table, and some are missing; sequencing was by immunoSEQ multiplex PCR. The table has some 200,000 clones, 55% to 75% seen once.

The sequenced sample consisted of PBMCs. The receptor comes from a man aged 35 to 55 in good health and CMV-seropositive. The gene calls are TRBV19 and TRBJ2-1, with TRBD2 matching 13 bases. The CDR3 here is CASSIDPGLAGDNEQFF. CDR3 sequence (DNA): TGTGCCAGTAGTATAGACCCAGGACTAGCGGGGGACAATGAGCAGTTCTTC.